Listed here are 5 T cell receptor beta chains from one sample, sequenced in a study of T-cell reconstitution after alpha-beta-depleted transplantation in children. Preparation of the TCRbeta library used unique molecular identifiers. TCRdb reanalysed the PCR reads using MiXCR and keeps one entry per CDR3 protein. The data contain around 370,000 distinct CDR3 sequences, 10% of them seen just once; the ten biggest clones take up 2.4%. Sequences were derived from PBMCs from the stem cell graft donor, sampled from the stem cell graft. Every receptor here comes from a human donor who donated a stem cell graft to a child with acute lymphoblastic leukemia.

This rearrangement joins TRBV30 to TRBJ1-4; D unresolved. The V end was cut by 0 bases, the J end by 8 bases, with 4 bases between. The germline gives CDR1 GTSNPN, CDR2 SVGIG (reference sequence). The CDR3 sequence is 11 residues long. As DNA, the CDR3 is TGTGCCTGGAGTGTCTCCGAAAAACTGTTTTTT. The encoded protein is CAWSVSEKLFF.

This chain connects TRBV4-2 to TRBJ1-1; possibly TRBD1 for D (5 bases). The length of the CDR3 is 15 residues. Germline V lookup: CDR1 LGHNA, CDR2 YNFKEQ. V was cut by 1 base and J by 7 bases, with 16 bases left in between. CDR3 sequence: CASSQVSQAGDEAFF. The CDR3 DNA follows: TGTGCCAGCAGCCAAGTTAGCCAAGCGGGGGATGAAGCTTTCTTT.

This clonotype was counted ten times or more. CDR3 in DNA: TGTGCCAGCAGCTTCGCAGGGAATGAGCAGTTCTTC. As protein: CASSFAGNEQFF. This chain connects TRBV3-1 to TRBJ2-1, with a possible D match to TRBD1 (5 bases). The V end was cut by 5 bases, the J end by 7 bases, with 9 bases between. Per germline, CDR1 LGHDT and CDR2 YNNKEL (reference sequence). The CDR3 length is 12 residues.

This clonotype occurred a few times. The rearrangement uses TRBV27 and TRBJ2-3; D uncertain. The CDR3 is 15 amino acids. Germline lookup yields CDR1 MNHEY and CDR2 SMNVEV (reference sequence). The V end was cut by 2 bases, the J end by 2 bases, with 11 bases between. This chain's CDR3 is CASSLDWLLTDTQYF. CDR3 in DNA: TGTGCCAGCAGTTTAGATTGGCTCCTCACAGATACGCAGTATTTT.

The rearrangement joins TRBV29-1 to TRBJ2-7; D unresolved. Per germline, CDR1 SQVTM and CDR2 ANQGSEA. The CDR3 is made up of 13 amino acids. The V end was cut by 0 bases, the J end by 1 base, with 7 bases between. This CDR3 is CSVEEGRSYEQYF. The DNA for the CDR3 is TGCAGCGTTGAAGAAGGACGGTCCTACGAGCAGTACTTC.